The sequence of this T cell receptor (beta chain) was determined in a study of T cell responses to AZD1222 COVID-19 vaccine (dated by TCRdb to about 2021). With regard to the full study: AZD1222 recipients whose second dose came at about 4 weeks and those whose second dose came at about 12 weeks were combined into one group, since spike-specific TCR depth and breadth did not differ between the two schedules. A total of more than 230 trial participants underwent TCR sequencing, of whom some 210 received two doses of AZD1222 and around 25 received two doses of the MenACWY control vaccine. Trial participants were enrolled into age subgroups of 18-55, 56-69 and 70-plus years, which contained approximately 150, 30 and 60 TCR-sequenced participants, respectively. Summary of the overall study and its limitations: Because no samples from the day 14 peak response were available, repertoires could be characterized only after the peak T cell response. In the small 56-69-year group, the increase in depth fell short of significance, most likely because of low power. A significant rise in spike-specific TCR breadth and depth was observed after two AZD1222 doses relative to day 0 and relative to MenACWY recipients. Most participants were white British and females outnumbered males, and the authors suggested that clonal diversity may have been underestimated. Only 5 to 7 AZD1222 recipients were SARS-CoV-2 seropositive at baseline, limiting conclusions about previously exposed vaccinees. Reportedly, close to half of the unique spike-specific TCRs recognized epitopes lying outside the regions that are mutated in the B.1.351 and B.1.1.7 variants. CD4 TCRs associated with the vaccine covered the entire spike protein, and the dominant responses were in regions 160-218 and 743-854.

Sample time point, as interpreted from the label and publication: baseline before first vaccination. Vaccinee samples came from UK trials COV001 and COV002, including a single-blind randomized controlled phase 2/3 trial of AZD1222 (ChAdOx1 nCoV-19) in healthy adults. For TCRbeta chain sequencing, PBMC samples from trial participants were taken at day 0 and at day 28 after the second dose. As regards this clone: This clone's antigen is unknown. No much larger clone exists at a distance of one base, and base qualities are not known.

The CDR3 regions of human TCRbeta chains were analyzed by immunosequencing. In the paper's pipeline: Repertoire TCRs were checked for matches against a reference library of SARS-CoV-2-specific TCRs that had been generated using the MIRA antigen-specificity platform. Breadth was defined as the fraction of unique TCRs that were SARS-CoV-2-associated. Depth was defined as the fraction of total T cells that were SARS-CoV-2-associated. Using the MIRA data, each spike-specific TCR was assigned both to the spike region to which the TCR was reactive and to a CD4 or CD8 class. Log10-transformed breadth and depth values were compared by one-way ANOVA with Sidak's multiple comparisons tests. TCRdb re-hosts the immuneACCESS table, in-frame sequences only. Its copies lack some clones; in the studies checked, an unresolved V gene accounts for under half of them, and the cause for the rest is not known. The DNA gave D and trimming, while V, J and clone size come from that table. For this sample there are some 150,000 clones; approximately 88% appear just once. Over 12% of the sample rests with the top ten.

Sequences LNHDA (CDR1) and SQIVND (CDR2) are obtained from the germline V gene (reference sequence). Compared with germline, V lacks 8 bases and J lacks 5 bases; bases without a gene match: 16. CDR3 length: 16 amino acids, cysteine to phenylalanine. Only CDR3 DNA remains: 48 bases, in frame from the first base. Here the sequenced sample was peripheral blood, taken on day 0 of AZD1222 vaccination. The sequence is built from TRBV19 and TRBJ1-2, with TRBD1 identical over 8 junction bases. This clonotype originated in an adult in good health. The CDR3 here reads CASRPGQAFGRYGYTF. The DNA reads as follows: TGTGCCAGTCGTCCGGGACAGGCGTTTGGAAGATATGGCTACACCTTC.